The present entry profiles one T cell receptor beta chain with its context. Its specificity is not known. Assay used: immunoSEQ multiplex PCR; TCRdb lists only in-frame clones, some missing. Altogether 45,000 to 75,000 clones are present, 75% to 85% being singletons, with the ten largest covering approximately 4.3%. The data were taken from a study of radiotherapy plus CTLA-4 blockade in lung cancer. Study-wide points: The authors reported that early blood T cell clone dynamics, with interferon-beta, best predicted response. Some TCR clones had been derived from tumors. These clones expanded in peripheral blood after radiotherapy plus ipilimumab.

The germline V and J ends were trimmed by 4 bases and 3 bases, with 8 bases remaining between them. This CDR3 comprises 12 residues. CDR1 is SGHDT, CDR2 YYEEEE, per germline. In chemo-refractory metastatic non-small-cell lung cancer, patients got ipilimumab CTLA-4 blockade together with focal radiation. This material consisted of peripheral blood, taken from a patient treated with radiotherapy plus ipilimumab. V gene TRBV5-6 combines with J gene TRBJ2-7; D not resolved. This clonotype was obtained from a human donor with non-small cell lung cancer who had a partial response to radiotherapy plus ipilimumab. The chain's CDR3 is CASSRERYEQYF. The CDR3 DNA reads TGTGCCAGCAGCCGAGAGCGCTACGAGCAGTACTTC.